Below, one T cell receptor beta chain is given with its context. What it recognizes is unknown. The sample is drawn from a study of T cell repertoires in cytomegalovirus infection. Study information: HLA-C-restricted CMV epitopes, recently identified, and well-studied HLA-B-restricted ones were used by the study. Points from the study as a whole: Identification of carriers of CMV plus the relevant HLA was performed using cumulative public TCR beta family frequency. Predominance within the ex vivo response was attributable to HLA-C-restricted CMV-specific TCR beta clonotypes.

MiXCR was run by TCRdb on the reads, yielding one entry per CDR3 protein. The sample lists approximately 500,000 distinct CDR3 sequences; about 33% were seen once. The sample here was cultured PBMCs, taken from culture after CMV antigen stimulation. The source of this sequence is a human donor in good health (CMV status not recorded). Some clones in this sample may be carry-over from other donors' samples.

The CDR3 coding sequence is TGTGCCAGCAGCTTAGCCGTTACTGAAGCTTTCTTT. Its translation is CASSLAVTEAFF. The rearrangement uses TRBV7-9 and TRBJ1-1; D gene ambiguous. Looked up from germline, CDR1 is SEHNR and CDR2 is FQNEAQ (reference sequence). The CDR3 runs to 12 residues. V shed 0 bases and J shed 5 bases, with 4 bases lying between them.